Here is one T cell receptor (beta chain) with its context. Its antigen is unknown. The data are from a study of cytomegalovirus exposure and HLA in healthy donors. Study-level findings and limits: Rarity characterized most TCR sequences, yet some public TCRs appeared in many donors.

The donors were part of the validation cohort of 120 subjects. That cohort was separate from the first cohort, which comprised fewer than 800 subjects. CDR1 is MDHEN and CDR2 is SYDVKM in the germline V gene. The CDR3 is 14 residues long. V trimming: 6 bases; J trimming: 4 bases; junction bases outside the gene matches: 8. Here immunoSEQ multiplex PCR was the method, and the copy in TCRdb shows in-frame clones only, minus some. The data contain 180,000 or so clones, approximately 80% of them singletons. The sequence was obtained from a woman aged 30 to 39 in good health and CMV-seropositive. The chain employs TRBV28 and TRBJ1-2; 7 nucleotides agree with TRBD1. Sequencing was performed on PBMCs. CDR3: CASSTGQRLYGYTF. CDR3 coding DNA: TGTGCCAGCAGCACGGGACAGCGACTCTATGGCTACACCTTC.